The clone carrying this T cell receptor beta chain appeared a few times. Its antigen is still unknown. The CDR3 consists of 14 residues. Trimming removed 1 base from V and 6 bases from J, with 12 bases in between. This sample is drawn from a study of vaccination and CD4 T cells after COVID-19. Study-level information: Collection of post-vaccine samples followed dose two by a median roughly 68 days, spanning a range of 14 to 241. General study results and limits: A nonsignificant rise from roughly 22 to 38 was seen in the median number of SARS-CoV-2-reactive clonotypes.

Documented treatment: approximately 9-day PBMC culture with coronavirus spike peptide pools or control peptides (ViraFEST assay). CD4+ T lymphocytes from the unexposed donor were collected before the COVID-19 pandemic (2011-2018). Cultured CD4+ T cells had their DNA profiled by the Oncomine TCR Beta short-read assay. TCRdb re-derived calls from the PCR reads in MiXCR, one entry per CDR3 protein. The sample has approximately 7,500 distinct CDR3 sequences, around a third seen once. Input material: CD4+ T cells from blood, cultured in vitro. The clonotype comes from a human donor in good health. This sequence joins TRBV12-3 or TRBV12-4 and TRBJ1-2; a weak D match, TRBD1 (6 bases). The CDR3 sequence is CASSLGTELDGYTF. The DNA of the CDR3 is TGTGCCAGCAGTTTAGGGACAGAACTTGATGGCTACACCTTC.